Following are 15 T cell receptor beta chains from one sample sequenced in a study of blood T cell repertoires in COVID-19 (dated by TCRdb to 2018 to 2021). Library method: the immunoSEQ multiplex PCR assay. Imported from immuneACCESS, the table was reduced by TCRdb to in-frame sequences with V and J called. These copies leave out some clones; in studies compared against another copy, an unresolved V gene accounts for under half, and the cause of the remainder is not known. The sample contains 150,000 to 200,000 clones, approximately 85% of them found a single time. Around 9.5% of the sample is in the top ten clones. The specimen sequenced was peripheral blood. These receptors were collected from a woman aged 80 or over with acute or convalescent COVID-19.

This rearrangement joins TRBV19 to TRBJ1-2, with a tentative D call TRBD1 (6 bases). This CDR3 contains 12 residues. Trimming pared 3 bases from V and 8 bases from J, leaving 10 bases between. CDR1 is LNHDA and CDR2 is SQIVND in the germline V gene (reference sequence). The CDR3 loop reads CASSMQGRGYTF. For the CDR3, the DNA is TGTGCCAGTAGTATGCAGGGGCGAGGCTACACCTTC.

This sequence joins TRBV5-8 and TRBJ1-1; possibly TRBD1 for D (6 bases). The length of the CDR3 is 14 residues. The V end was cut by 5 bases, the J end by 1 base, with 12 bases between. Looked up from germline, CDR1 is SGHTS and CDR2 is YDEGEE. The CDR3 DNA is TGTGCCAGCAGACCCAGAGGGGGGAACACTGAAGCTTTCTTT. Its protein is CASRPRGGNTEAFF.

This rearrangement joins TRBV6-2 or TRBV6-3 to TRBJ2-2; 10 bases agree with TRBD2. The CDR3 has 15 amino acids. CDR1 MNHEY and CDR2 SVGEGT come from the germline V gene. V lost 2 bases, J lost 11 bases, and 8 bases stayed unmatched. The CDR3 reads CASSYPTSGVLELFF. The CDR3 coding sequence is TGTGCCAGCAGTTACCCCACTAGCGGGGTCCTAGAGCTGTTTTTT.

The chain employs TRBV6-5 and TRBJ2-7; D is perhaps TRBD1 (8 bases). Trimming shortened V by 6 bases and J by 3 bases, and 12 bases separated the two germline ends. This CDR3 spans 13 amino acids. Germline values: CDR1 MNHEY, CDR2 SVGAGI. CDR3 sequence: CASSTGGGYEQYF. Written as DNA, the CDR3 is TGTGCCAGCAGCACAGGGGGGGGCTACGAGCAGTACTTC.

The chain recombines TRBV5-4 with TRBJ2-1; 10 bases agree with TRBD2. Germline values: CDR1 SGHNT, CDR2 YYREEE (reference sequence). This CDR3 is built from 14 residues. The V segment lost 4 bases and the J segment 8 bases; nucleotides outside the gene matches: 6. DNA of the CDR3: TGTGCCAGCAGCCTTAGCGGGGGGCGGGATGAGCAGTTCTTC. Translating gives CASSLSGGRDEQFF.

The CDR3 sequence: CASSAGQGIPQETQYF. CDR3 sequence (DNA): TGCGCCAGCAGCGCGGGACAGGGAATCCCCCAAGAGACCCAGTACTTC. The chain has TRBV5-1 and TRBJ2-5, with 9 bases identical to TRBD1. V gave up 4 bases and J gave up 1 base; unmatched junction bases: 8. The germline V gene encodes CDR1 SGHRS and CDR2 YFSETQ. The CDR3 has 16 residues.

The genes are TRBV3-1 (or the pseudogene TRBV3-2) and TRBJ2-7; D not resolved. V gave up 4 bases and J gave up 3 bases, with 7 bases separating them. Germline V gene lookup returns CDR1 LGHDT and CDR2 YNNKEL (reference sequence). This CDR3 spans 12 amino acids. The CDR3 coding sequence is TGTGCCAGCAGCCGGCTTGACTACGAGCAGTACTTC. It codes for CASSRLDYEQYF.

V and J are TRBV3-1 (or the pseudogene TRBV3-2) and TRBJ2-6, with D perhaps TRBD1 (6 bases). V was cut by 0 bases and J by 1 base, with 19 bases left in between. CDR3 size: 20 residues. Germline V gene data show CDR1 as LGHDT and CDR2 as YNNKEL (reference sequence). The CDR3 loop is CASSQDPGGGLISGANVLTF. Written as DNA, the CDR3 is TGTGCCAGCAGCCAAGATCCCGGTGGGGGCCTCATTTCTGGGGCCAACGTCCTGACTTTC.

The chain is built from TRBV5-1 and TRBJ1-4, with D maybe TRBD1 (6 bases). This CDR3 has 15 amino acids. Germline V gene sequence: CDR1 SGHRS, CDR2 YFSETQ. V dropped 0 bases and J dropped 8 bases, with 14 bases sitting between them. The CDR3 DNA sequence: TGCGCCAGCAGCTTGGTCTCAGGGGTTCGGGAAAAACTGTTTTTT. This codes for CASSLVSGVREKLFF. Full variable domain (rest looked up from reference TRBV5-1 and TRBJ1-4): KAGVTQTPRYLIKTRGQQVTLSCSPISGHRSVSWYQQTPGQGLQFLFEYFSETQRNKGNFPGRFSGRQFSNSRSEMNVSTLELGDSALYLCASSLVSGVREKLFFGSGTQLSVL.

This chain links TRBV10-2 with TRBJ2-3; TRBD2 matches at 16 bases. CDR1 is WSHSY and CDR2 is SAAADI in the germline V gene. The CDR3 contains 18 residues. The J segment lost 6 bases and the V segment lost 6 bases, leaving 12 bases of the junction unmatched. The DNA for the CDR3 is TGCGCCAGCAGGAGGGGACTAGCGGGGGGGCCGGTTAAGGATACGCAGTATTTT. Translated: CASRRGLAGGPVKDTQYF.

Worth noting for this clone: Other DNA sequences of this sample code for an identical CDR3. The CDR3 region is CSARRGDTQYF. CDR3 in DNA: TGCAGTGCTAGAAGGGGGGATACGCAGTATTTT. The V call is TRBV20-1, the J call TRBJ2-3, with D maybe TRBD1 (6 bases). In germline, CDR1 is DFQATT, CDR2 SNEGSKA (reference sequence). Trimming removed 2 bases from V and 6 bases from J, with 6 bases in between. This CDR3 spans 11 amino acids.

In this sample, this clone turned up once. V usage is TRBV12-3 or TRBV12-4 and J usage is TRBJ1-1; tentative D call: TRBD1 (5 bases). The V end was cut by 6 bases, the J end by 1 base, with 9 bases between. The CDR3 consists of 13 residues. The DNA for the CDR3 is TGTGCCAGCAGCCCGACAGAGAACACTGAAGCTTTCTTT. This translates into CASSPTENTEAFF.

Written as DNA, the CDR3 is TGTGCCAGCAGCGCGGCGGGAACTACAGATACGCAGTATTTT. Its translation is CASSAAGTTDTQYF. The rearrangement uses TRBV9 and TRBJ2-3; D is perhaps TRBD2 (6 bases). The V end was cut by 3 bases, the J end by 3 bases, with 11 bases between. The V gene's germline CDR1 is SGDLS and CDR2 YYNGEE. CDR3 length: 14 amino acids.

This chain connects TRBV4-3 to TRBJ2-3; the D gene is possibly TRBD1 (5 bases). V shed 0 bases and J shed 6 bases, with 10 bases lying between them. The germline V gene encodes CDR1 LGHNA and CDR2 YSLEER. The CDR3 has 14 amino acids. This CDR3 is CASSQEWGADTQYF. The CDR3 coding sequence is TGCGCCAGCAGCCAAGAGTGGGGCGCGGATACGCAGTATTTT.

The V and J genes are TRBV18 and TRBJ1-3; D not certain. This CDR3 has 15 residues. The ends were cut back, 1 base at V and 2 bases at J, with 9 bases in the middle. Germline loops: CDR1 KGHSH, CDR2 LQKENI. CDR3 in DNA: TGTGCCAGCTCACCACAACTTAGTGCTGGAAACACCATATATTTT. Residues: CASSPQLSAGNTIYF.